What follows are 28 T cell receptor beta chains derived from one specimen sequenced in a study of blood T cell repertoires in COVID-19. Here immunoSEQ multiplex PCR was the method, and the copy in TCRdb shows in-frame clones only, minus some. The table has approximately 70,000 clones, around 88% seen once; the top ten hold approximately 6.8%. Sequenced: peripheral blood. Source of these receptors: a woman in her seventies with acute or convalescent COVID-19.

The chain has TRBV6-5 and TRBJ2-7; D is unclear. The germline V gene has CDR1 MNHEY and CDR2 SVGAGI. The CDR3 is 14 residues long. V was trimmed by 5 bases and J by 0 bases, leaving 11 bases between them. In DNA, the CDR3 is TGTGCCAGCAGTCGAGCCCTAGACTCCTACGAGCAGTACTTC. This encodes CASSRALDSYEQYF.

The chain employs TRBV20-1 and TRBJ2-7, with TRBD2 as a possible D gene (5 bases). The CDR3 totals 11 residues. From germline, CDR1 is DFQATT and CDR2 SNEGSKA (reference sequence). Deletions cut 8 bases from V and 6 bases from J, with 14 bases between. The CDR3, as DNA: TGCAGTAGGAGTTTAGAGGGCGAGCAGTACTTC. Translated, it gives CSRSLEGEQYF.

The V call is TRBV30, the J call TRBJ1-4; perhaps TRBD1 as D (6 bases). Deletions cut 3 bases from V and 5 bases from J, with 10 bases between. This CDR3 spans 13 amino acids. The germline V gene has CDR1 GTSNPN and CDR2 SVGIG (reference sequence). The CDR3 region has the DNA TGTGCCTGGAGGGCCAGGGGAAATGAAAAACTGTTTTTT. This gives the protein CAWRARGNEKLFF.

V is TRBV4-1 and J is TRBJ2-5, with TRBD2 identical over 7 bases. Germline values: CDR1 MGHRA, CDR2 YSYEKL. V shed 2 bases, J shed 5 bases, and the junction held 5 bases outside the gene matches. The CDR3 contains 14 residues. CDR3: CASSQRGRAETQYF. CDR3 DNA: TGCGCCAGCAGCCAACGGGGGAGGGCCGAGACCCAGTACTTC.

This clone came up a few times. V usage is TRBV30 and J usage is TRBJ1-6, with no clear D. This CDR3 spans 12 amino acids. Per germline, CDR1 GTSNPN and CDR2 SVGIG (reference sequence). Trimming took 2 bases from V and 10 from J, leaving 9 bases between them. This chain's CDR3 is CAWSPHSSPLHF. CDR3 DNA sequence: TGTGCCTGGAGTCCCCATTCCTCACCCCTCCACTTT.

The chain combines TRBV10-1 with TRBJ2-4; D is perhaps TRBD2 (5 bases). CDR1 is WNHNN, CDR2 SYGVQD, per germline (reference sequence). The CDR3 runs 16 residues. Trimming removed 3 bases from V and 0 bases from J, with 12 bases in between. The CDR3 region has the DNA TGCGCCAGCAGTGACGGGAAGCTTTTAGCCAAAAACATTCAGTACTTC. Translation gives CASSDGKLLAKNIQYF.

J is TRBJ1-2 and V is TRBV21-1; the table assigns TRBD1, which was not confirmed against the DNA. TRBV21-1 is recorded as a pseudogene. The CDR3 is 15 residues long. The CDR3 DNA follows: TGTGCCAGGACCGAACAGGGGGCGCGGAGGAGCGGCTACACCTTC. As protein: CARTEQGARRSGYTF.

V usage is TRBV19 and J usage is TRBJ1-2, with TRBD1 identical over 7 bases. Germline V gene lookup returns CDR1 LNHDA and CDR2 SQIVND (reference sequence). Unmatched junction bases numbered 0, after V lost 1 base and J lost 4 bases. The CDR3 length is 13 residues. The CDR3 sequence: CASSIGTGYGYTF. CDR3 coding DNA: TGTGCCAGTAGTATAGGGACAGGCTATGGCTACACCTTC.

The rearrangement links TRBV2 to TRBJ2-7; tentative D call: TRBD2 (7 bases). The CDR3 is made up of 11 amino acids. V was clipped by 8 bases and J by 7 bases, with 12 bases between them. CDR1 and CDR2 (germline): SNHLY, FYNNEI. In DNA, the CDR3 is TGTGCCAGCTCCGAGGGGGGGGAGCAGTACTTC. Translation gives CASSEGGEQYF. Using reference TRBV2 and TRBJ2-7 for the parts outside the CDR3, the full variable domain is EPEVTQTPSHQVTQMGQEVILRCVPISNHLYFYWYRQILGQKVEFLVSFYNNEISEKSEIFDDQFSVERPDGSNFTLKIRSTKLEDSAMYFCASSEGGEQYFGPGTRLTVT.

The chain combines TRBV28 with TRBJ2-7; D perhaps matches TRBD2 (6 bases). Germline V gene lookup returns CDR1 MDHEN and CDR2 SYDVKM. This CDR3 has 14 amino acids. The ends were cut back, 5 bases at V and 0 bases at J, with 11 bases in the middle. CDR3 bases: TGTGCCAGCAGTCTGACCGGGGGCTCCTACGAGCAGTACTTC. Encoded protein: CASSLTGGSYEQYF.

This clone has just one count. The CDR3 nucleotides read TGTGCCAGCAGCCCCCGGGGGGAGACTGAAGCTTTCTTT. This codes for CASSPRGETEAFF. The chain couples TRBV6-5 to TRBJ1-1; perhaps TRBD1 as D (5 bases). V lost 6 bases, J lost 5 bases, and 13 bases lay in between. Germline CDR1 MNHEY, CDR2 SVGAGI. The CDR3 has 13 residues.

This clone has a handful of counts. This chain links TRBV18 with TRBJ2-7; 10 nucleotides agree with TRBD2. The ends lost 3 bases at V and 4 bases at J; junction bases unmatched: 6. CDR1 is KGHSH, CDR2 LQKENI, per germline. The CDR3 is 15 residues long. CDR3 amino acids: CASSPLAGAAYEQYF. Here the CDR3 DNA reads TGTGCCAGCTCACCCCTAGCGGGAGCGGCTTACGAGCAGTACTTC.

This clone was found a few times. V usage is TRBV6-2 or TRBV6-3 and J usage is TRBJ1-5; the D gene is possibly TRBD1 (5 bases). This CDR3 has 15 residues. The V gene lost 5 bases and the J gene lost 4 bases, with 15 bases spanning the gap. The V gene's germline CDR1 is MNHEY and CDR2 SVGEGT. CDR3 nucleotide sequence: TGTGCCAGCAGTCCAGACAGTCGGATAAATCAGCCCCAGCATTTT. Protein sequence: CASSPDSRINQPQHF.

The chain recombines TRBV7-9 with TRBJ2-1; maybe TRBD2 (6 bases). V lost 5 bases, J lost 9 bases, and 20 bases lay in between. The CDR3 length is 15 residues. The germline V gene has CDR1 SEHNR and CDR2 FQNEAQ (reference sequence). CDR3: CASSLALTRGAEQFF. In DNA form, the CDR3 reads TGTGCCAGCAGCCTCGCGCTGACTAGAGGAGCTGAGCAGTTCTTC.

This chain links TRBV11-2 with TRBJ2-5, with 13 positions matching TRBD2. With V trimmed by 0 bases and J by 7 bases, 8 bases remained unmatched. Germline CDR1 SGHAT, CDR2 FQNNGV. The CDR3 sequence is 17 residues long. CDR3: CASSLDWTSGSIGTQYF. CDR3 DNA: TGTGCCAGCAGCTTAGATTGGACTAGCGGGAGTATAGGGACCCAGTACTTC.

CDR3: CASSLTAYPGPYEQYF. The CDR3 coding sequence is TGTGCCAGCAGTTTGACAGCCTACCCCGGTCCGTACGAGCAGTACTTC. This chain uses TRBV28 with TRBJ2-7, with D perhaps matching TRBD1 (5 bases). The V and J ends lost 3 bases and 4 bases respectively, with 19 bases between them. This CDR3 spans 16 amino acids. Germline values: CDR1 MDHEN, CDR2 SYDVKM.

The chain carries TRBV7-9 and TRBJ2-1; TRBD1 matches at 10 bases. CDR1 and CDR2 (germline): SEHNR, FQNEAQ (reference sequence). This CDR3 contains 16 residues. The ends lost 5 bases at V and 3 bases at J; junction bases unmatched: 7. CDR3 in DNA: TGTGCCAGCAGCCCCGCACGGGACAGGGGCTACAATGAGCAGTTCTTC. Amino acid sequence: CASSPARDRGYNEQFF.

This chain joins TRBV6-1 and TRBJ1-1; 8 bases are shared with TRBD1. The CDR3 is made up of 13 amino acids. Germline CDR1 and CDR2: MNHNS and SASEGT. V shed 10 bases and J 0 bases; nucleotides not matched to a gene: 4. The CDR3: CATDRGLNTEAFF. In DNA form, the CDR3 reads TGTGCCACCGACAGGGGACTGAACACTGAAGCTTTCTTT.

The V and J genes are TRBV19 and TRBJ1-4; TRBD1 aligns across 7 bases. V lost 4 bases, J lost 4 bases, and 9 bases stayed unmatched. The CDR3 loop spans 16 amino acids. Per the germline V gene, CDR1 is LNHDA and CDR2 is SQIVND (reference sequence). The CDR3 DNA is TGTGCCAGTAGTACCCCTGGGACAGCCGGTAATGAAAAACTGTTTTTT. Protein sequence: CASSTPGTAGNEKLFF.

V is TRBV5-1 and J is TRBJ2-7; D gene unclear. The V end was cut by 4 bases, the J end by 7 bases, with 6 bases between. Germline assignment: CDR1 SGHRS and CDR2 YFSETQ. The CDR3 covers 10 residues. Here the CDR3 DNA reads TGCGCCAGCAGCCTCCGGGAGCAGTACTTC. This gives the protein CASSLREQYF.

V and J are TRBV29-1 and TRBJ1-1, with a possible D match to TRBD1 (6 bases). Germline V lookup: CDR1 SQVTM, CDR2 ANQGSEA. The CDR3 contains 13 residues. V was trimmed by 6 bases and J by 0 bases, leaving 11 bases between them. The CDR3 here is CSVPGHVNTEAFF. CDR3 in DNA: TGCAGCGTCCCGGGACATGTGAACACTGAAGCTTTCTTT.

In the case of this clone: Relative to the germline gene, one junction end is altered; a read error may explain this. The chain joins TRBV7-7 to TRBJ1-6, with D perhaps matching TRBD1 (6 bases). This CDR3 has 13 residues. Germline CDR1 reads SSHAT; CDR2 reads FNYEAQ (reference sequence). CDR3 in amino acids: CASSTDSNSPLHF. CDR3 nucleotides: TGTGCTAGCAGCACGGACAGTAATTCACCCCTCCACTTT.

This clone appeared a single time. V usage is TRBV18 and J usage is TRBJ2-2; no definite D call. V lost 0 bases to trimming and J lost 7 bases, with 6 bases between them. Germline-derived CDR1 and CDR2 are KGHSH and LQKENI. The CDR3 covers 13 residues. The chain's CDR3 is CASSPPVSGELFF. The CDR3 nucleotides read TGTGCCAGCTCACCACCGGTGAGCGGGGAGCTGTTTTTT.

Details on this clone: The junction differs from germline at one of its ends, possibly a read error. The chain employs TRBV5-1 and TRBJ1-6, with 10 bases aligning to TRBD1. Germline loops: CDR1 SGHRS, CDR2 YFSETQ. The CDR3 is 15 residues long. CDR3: CASNLEAGTGEPLHF. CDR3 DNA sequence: TGCGCCAGCAACTTGGAAGCGGGGACAGGGGAACCCCTCCACTTT.

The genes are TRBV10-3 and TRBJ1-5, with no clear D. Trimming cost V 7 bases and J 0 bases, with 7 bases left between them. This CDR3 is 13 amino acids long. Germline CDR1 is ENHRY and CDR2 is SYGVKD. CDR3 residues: CAIKADSNQPQHF. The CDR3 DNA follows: TGTGCCATCAAGGCGGATAGCAATCAGCCCCAGCATTTT.

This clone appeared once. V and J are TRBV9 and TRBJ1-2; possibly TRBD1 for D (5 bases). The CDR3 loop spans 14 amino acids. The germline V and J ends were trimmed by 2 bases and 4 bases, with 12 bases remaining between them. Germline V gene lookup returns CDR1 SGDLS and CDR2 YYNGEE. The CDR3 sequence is CASSVSGTSYGYTF. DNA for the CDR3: TGTGCCAGCAGCGTCTCGGGGACTAGCTATGGCTACACCTTC. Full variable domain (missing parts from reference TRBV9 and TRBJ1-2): DSGVTQTPKHLITATGQRVTLRCSPRSGDLSVYWYQQSLDQGLQFLIQYYNGEERAKGNILERFSAQQFPDLHSELNLSSLELGDSALYFCASSVSGTSYGYTFGSGTRLTVV.

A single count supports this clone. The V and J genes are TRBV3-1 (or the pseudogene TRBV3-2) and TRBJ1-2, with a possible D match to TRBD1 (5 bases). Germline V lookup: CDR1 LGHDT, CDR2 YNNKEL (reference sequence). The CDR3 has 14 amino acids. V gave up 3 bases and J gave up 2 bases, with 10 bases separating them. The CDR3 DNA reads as TGTGCCAGCAGCCACCGGGGGGGAAACTATGGCTACACCTTC. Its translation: CASSHRGGNYGYTF.

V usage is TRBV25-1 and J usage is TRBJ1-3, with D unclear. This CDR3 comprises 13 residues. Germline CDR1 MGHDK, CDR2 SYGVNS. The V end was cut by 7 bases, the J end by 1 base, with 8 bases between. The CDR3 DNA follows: TGTGCCAGCACACAATCGTCTGGAAACACCATATATTTT. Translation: CASTQSSGNTIYF.